Listed here are 16 T cell receptor beta chains from one sample, sequenced in a study of blood T cell repertoires in COVID-19. Clones were sequenced by immunoSEQ multiplex PCR, and TCRdb holds only the in-frame ones, with some missing. The sample lists under 50,000 clones; approximately 82% were seen once. Sequenced sample: peripheral blood. The receptors come from a woman in her 70s with acute or convalescent COVID-19.

This sequence joins TRBV9 and TRBJ2-7; 7 bases are a match to TRBD1. The germline CDR1 and CDR2 sequences are SGDLS and YYNGEE. With 2 bases clipped from V and 3 bases from J, the junction kept 5 bases outside the gene matches. The CDR3 contains 14 residues. In DNA form, the CDR3 reads TGTGCCAGCAGCGTTTCAACAGGGGTCTACGAGCAGTACTTC. Encoded protein: CASSVSTGVYEQYF.

As regards this clone: The junction and the germline gene differ at one end; a read error may be behind it. J is TRBJ2-1 and V is TRBV14; weak D call: TRBD1 (5 bases). The CDR3 is made up of 15 amino acids. Germline lookup yields CDR1 SGHDN and CDR2 FVKESK. The CDR3 DNA follows: TGTGCCAGCAGTCAAGCAGGGATATCCTACAATGAGCAGTTCTTC. Translated: CASSQAGISYNEQFF.

Comment on this clone: The same CDR3 arises from other DNA sequences in this sample as well. The genes are TRBV12-3 or TRBV12-4 and TRBJ2-2; TRBD1 aligns across 8 bases. The V and J ends lost 6 bases and 6 bases, in that order; junction bases with no gene match: 3. This CDR3 is built from 13 residues. The CDR3 bases are TGTGCCAGCAGCTTGACAGGGGCCGGGGAGCTGTTTTTT. This codes for CASSLTGAGELFF.

This clone was picked up one time. The rearrangement joins TRBV4-1 to TRBJ1-4; TRBD1 might be the D (5 bases). CDR1 MGHRA and CDR2 YSYEKL come from the germline V gene. V lost 3 bases and J 4 bases, leaving 12 bases between the germline ends. The CDR3 has 15 amino acids. The CDR3: CASSQAGGVNEKLFF. CDR3 nucleotides: TGCGCCAGCAGCCAGGCTGGAGGGGTTAATGAAAAACTGTTTTTT.

The CDR3 coding sequence is TGTGCCAGCAGCTCAAGACTAGCGGGAGCTTCCGATACGCAGTATTTT. Amino acids: CASSSRLAGASDTQYF. V is TRBV7-3 and J is TRBJ2-3; 12 nucleotides line up with TRBD2. The germline V gene encodes CDR1 SGHTA and CDR2 FQGTGA. With 4 bases clipped from V and 6 bases from J, the junction kept 8 bases outside the gene matches. The CDR3 length is 16 residues.

The gene calls are TRBV28 and TRBJ1-4; D is possibly TRBD1 (5 bases). CDR1 is MDHEN and CDR2 is SYDVKM in the germline V gene. V dropped 2 bases and J dropped 7 bases, with 11 bases sitting between them. CDR3 length equals 14 residues. For the CDR3, the DNA is TGTGCCAGCAGTTTAGGGGGGTTGAGTGAAAAACTGTTTTTT. This encodes CASSLGGLSEKLFF.

The chain uses TRBV7-2 and TRBJ1-2; maybe TRBD1 (6 bases). Germline V lookup: CDR1 SGHTA, CDR2 FQGNSA. The CDR3 length is 15 residues. Trimming took off 5 bases at V and 8 bases at J, with 21 bases between the two ends. Here the CDR3 reads CASSQGGGAAVGYTF. Written as DNA, the CDR3 is TGTGCCAGCAGCCAAGGGGGGGGCGCAGCCGTCGGCTACACCTTC.

The chain uses TRBV6-5 and TRBJ1-3, with D tentatively TRBD1 (6 bases). Germline CDR1 and CDR2: MNHEY and SVGAGI. The CDR3 has 16 residues. With 1 base removed from V and 4 bases from J, the gap between germline ends came to 14 bases. This chain's CDR3 is CASSYFRGSGGNTIYF. The CDR3 DNA follows: TGTGCCAGCAGTTACTTCAGGGGTTCAGGCGGAAACACCATATATTTT.

CDR3 residues: CASSKGNPSNQPQHF. The CDR3, as DNA: TGTGCCAGCTCGAAGGGGAATCCAAGCAATCAGCCCCAGCATTTT. This chain connects TRBV19 to TRBJ1-5, with a tentative D call TRBD1 (5 bases). Germline CDR1 is LNHDA and CDR2 is SQIVND (reference sequence). Trimming took off 9 bases at V and 1 base at J, with 16 bases between the two ends. The CDR3 consists of 15 residues.

The V gene is TRBV15, the J gene TRBJ1-2; TRBD1 aligns across 7 bases. The trim removed 5 bases at V and 4 bases at J, leaving 10 bases unmatched. Germline CDR1 LNHNV, CDR2 YYDKDF (reference sequence). The CDR3 runs 15 residues. In DNA, the CDR3 is TGTGCCACCAGCCTCAGACAGGGTTTGGGCTATGGCTACACCTTC. Amino acids: CATSLRQGLGYGYTF.

There are a few counts of this clone. This chain joins TRBV5-1 and TRBJ2-7; 14 bases agree with TRBD2. V dropped 4 bases and J dropped 11; count of bases not matched to a gene: 5. The length of the CDR3 is 13 residues. The germline CDR1 and CDR2 sequences are SGHRS and YFSETQ. The DNA of the CDR3 is TGCGCCAGCAGCCCAGGGACTAGCGGGAGTGAGTACTTC. Residues: CASSPGTSGSEYF.

This rearrangement joins TRBV7-6 to TRBJ2-7; 9 nucleotides align to TRBD2. Germline V CDR1 and CDR2: SGHVS, FNYEAQ. The CDR3 totals 17 residues. With 2 bases clipped from V and 6 bases from J, the junction kept 14 bases outside the gene matches. In nucleotides, the CDR3 is TGTGCCAGCAGCTTATTGGCTAGCGGGATACCACCGGGCGAGCAGTACTTC. It translates to CASSLLASGIPPGEQYF.

CDR3 in amino acids: CASSLEERTGELFF. The CDR3 coding sequence is TGTGCCAGCAGTTTAGAAGAGCGGACCGGGGAGCTGTTTTTT. The rearrangement links TRBV27 to TRBJ2-2; perhaps TRBD2 as D (5 bases). The length of the CDR3 is 14 residues. Germline V lookup: CDR1 MNHEY, CDR2 SMNVEV (reference sequence). V lost 2 bases and J lost 5, with 9 bases in between.

This clone is a singleton in its sample. The chain is built from TRBV5-1 and TRBJ2-7; 7 bases line up with TRBD1. After removal of 2 bases from V and 3 bases from J, the junction contained 5 bases not matched to a gene. CDR1 and CDR2 (germline): SGHRS, YFSETQ. The CDR3 is made up of 14 amino acids. The DNA of the CDR3 is TGCGCCAGCAGCTTTCTGGCAGGGGGCTACGAGCAGTACTTC. Its protein is CASSFLAGGYEQYF.

DNA for the CDR3: TGTGCCAGCTCACCCGGACAGGGGAATGAGCAGTTCTTC. Amino acid sequence: CASSPGQGNEQFF. The chain uses TRBV18 and TRBJ2-1, with TRBD1 identical over 9 bases. This CDR3 region has 13 residues. In germline, CDR1 is KGHSH, CDR2 LQKENI. V gave up 3 bases and J gave up 7 bases; unmatched junction bases: 1.

Here the CDR3 DNA reads TGTGCCAGCAGCTCGGGACAGGTTTCTAATGAAAAACTGTTTTTT. This translates into CASSSGQVSNEKLFF. The genes are TRBV7-9 and TRBJ1-4, with 8 bases that match TRBD1. This CDR3 is built from 15 residues. Germline V gives CDR1 SEHNR, CDR2 FQNEAQ (reference sequence). Unmatched junction bases numbered 4, after V lost 4 bases and J lost 3 bases.